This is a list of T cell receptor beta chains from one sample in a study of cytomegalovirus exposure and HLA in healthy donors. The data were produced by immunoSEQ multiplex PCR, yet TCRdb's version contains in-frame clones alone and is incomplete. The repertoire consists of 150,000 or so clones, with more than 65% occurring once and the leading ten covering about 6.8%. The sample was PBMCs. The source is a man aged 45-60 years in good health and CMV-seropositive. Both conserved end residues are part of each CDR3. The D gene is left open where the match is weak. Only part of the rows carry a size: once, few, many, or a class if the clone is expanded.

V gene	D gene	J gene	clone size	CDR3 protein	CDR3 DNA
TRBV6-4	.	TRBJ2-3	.	CASSDGRLADTQYF	TGTGCCAGCAGTGACGGGAGGCTAGCGGATACGCAGTATTTT
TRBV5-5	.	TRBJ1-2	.	CASSLRDGGYFYGYTF	TGTGCCAGCAGCTTGAGGGACGGGGGATACTTCTATGGCTACACCTTC
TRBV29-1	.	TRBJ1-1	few	CSAIGGQGLREAFF	TGCAGCGCGATTGGGGGTCAGGGACTACGTGAAGCTTTCTTT
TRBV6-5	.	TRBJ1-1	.	CASMGQRNTEAFF	TGTGCCAGCATGGGACAAAGGAACACTGAAGCTTTCTTT
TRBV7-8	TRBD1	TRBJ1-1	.	CASSSRQGEAEAFF	TGTGCCAGCAGCTCTAGACAGGGCGAGGCTGAAGCTTTCTTT
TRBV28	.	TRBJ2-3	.	CASSPQVTDTQYF	TGTGCCAGCAGTCCACAGGTAACAGATACGCAGTATTTT
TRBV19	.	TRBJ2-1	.	CASSIEGGSSSYNEQFF	TGTGCCAGTAGTATAGAGGGCGGGTCGAGCTCCTACAATGAGCAGTTCTTC
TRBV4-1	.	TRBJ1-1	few	CASSQERGYPEAFF	TGCGCCAGCAGCCAAGAAAGGGGGTACCCTGAAGCTTTCTTT
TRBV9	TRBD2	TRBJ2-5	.	CASSAGGGQETQYF	TGTGCCAGCAGCGCCGGCGGGGGGCAGGAGACCCAGTACTTC
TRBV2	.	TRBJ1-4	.	CASSRTATNEKLFF	TGTGCCAGCAGTCGAACAGCAACTAATGAAAAACTGTTTTTT
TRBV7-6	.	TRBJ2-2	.	CASSLLTPTNTGELFF	TGTGCCAGCAGCTTGTTAACACCAACGAACACCGGGGAGCTGTTTTTT
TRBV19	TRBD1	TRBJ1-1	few	CASSITGGGEAFF	TGTGCCAGTAGTATAACAGGGGGCGGTGAAGCTTTCTTT
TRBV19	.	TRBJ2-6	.	CASNRVAGANVLTF	TGTGCCAGTAACAGGGTAGCTGGGGCCAACGTCCTGACTTTC
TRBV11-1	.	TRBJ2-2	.	CASSQQAGRIGGELFF	TGTGCCAGCAGCCAGCAGGCAGGGCGAATTGGCGGGGAGCTGTTTTTT
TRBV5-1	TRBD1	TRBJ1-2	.	CASSFLEQGASYGYTF	TGCGCCAGCAGCTTTTTGGAACAGGGGGCGAGCTATGGCTACACCTTC
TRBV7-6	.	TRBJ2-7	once	CASSPDRGPYEQYF	TGTGCCAGCAGCCCCGACAGAGGACCCTACGAGCAGTACTTC
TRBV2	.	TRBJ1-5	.	CASSEDQSSQPQHF	TGTGCCAGCAGTGAAGATCAATCATCTCAGCCCCAGCATTTT
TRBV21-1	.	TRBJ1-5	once	CASSKALSQGNQPQHF	TGTGCCAGCAGCAAAGCGCTCTCGCAGGGCAATCAGCCCCAGCATTTT
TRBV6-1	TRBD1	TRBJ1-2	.	CASSGMGTGFYGYTF	TGTGCCAGCAGTGGGATGGGGACAGGATTCTATGGCTACACCTTC
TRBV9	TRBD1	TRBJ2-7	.	CASSVSVPGQGGTYEQYF	TGTGCCAGCAGCGTTAGTGTCCCAGGACAGGGTGGAACCTACGAGCAGTACTTC
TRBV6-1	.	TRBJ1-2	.	CASSEANGLRPRYGYTF	TGTGCCAGCAGTGAAGCGAACGGCCTGCGGCCTAGGTATGGCTACACCTTC
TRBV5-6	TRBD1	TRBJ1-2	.	CASSRGQGDGYTF	TGTGCCAGCAGCAGGGGACAGGGGGATGGCTACACCTTC
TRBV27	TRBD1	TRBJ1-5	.	CASSLGGQGNQPQHF	TGTGCCAGCAGTTTAGGGGGACAGGGGAATCAGCCCCAGCATTTT
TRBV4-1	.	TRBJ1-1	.	CASRPMGVVNTEAFF	TGCGCCAGCAGGCCCATGGGAGTAGTCAACACTGAAGCTTTCTTT
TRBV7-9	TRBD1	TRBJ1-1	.	CAVGTVSTEAFF	TGTGCCGTCGGGACAGTATCCACTGAAGCTTTCTTT
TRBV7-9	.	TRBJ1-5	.	CASSLVVASNQPQHF	TGTGCCAGCAGCTTAGTTGTGGCCAGCAATCAGCCCCAGCATTTT
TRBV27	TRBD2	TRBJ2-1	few	CASSAQAGESYNEQFF	TGTGCCAGCAGTGCCCAAGCGGGGGAGTCCTACAATGAGCAGTTCTTC
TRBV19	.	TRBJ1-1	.	CASSISGAEAFF	TGTGCCAGTAGTATATCCGGGGCTGAAGCTTTCTTT
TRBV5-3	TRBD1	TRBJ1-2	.	CASSRGQGADYGYTF	TGTGCCAGCAGCCGCGGACAGGGGGCGGACTATGGCTACACCTTC
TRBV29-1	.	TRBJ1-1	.	CSVHRDTSNTEAFF	TGCAGCGTTCACCGGGACACGTCGAACACTGAAGCTTTCTTT
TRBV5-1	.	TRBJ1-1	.	CASRTDFNTEAFF	TGCGCCAGTAGAACAGATTTTAACACTGAAGCTTTCTTT
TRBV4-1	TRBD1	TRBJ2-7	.	CASSQELAGGYEQYF	TGCGCCAGCAGCCAAGAGTTGGCAGGGGGCTACGAGCAGTACTTC
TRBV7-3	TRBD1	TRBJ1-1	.	CASSQGQSNTEAFF	TGTGCCAGCAGCCAGGGACAGTCCAACACTGAAGCTTTCTTT
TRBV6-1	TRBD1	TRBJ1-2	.	CASRTRDRGNYGYTF	TGTGCCAGCAGGACCCGGGACAGGGGGAACTATGGCTACACCTTC
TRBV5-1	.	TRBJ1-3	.	CASSLDISSGNTIYF	TGCGCCAGCAGCTTGGACATAAGCTCTGGAAACACCATATATTTT
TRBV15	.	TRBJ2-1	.	CATSRGKVAGRSYNEQFF	TGTGCCACCAGCAGAGGAAAGGTGGCGGGCCGGTCCTACAATGAGCAGTTCTTC
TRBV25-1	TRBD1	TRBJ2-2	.	CASSELGQGKGELFF	TGTGCCAGCAGTGAATTAGGACAGGGGAAAGGGGAGCTGTTTTTT
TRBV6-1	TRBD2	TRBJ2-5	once	CATLAGGLEETQYF	TGTGCCACCCTAGCGGGAGGTTTAGAGGAGACCCAGTACTTC
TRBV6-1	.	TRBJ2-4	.	CASSEFGGRSQNIQYF	TGTGCCAGCAGTGAATTCGGGGGGCGCTCCCAAAACATTCAGTACTTC
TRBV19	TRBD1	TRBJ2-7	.	CASSITDRAYEQYF	TGTGCCAGTAGCATAACAGACAGGGCCTACGAGCAGTACTTC
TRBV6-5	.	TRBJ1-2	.	CASSKDTYGYTF	TGTGCCAGCAGTAAGGACACCTATGGCTACACCTTC
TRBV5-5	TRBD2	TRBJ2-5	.	CASSSPAGGLETQYF	TGTGCCAGCAGCTCCCCGGCGGGGGGGCTAGAGACCCAGTACTTC
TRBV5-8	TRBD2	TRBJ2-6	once	CASSPGLAGGPVWVTNVLTF	TGTGCCAGCAGCCCGGGACTAGCGGGAGGGCCCGTATGGGTTACCAACGTCCTGACTTTC
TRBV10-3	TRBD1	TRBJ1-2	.	CAINSGTGGIGGYTF	TGTGCCATCAATTCTGGGACAGGGGGAATCGGGGGCTACACCTTC